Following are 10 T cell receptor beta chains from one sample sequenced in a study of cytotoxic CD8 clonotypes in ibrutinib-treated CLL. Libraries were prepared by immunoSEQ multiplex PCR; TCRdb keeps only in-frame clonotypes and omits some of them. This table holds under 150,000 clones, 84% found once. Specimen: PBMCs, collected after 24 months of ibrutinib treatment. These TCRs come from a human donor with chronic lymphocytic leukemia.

The chain's CDR3 is CASSFTGTSQNRYEQYF. The CDR3 DNA reads TGTGCCAGCAGCTTCACCGGGACTAGCCAGAACCGCTACGAGCAGTACTTC. The chain has TRBV11-2 and TRBJ2-7; 9 nucleotides align to TRBD2. The CDR3 length is 17 residues. V trimming: 3 bases; J trimming: 3 bases; junction bases outside the gene matches: 12. Germline-derived CDR1 and CDR2 are SGHAT and FQNNGV.

As DNA, the CDR3 is TGCAGCGGGGACAGGGGCACAGATACGCAGTATTTT. It translates to CSGDRGTDTQYF. This chain connects TRBV29-1 to TRBJ2-3, with 9 bases matching TRBD1. V shed 7 bases and J 1 base; nucleotides not matched to a gene: 0. Germline V gives CDR1 SQVTM, CDR2 ANQGSEA. The CDR3 length is 12 residues.

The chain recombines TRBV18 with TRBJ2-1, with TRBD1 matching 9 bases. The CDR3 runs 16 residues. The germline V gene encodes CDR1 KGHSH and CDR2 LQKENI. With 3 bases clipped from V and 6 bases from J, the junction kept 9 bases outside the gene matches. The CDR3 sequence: CASSPTIHRGLNEQFF. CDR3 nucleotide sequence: TGTGCCAGCTCACCGACAATCCACAGGGGGCTCAATGAGCAGTTCTTC.

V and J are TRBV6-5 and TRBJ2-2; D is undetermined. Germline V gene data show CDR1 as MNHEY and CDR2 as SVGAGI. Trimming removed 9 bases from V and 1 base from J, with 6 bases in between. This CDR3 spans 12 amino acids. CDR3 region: CASFRNTGELFF. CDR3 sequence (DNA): TGTGCCAGTTTCAGGAACACCGGGGAGCTGTTTTTT.

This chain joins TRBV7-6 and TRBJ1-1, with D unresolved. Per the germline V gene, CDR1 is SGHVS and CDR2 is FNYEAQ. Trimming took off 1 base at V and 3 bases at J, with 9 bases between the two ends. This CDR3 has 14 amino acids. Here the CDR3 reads CASSLVGMDTEAFF. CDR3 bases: TGTGCCAGCAGCTTAGTGGGAATGGACACTGAAGCTTTCTTT. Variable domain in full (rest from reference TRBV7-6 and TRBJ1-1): GAGVSQSPRYKVTKRGQDVALRCDPISGHVSLYWYRQALGQGPEFLTYFNYEAQQDKSGLPNDRFSAERPEGSISTLTIQRTEQRDSAMYRCASSLVGMDTEAFFGQGTRLTVV.

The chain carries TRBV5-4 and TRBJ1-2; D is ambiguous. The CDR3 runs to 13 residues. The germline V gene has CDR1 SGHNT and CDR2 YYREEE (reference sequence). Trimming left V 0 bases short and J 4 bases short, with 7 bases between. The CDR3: CASSLGAPYGYTF. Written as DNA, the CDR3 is TGTGCCAGCAGCTTGGGGGCCCCCTATGGCTACACCTTC.

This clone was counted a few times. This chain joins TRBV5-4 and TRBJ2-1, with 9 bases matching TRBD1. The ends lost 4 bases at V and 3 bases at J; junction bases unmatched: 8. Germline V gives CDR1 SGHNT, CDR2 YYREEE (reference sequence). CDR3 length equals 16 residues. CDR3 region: CASSEIGTGSYNEQFF. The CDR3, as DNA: TGTGCCAGCAGCGAAATCGGGACAGGGAGCTACAATGAGCAGTTCTTC.

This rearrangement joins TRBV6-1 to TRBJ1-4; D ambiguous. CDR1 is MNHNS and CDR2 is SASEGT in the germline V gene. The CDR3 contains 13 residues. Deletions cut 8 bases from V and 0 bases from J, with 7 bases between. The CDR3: CASADATNEKLFF. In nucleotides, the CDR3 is TGTGCCAGCGCCGATGCAACTAATGAAAAACTGTTTTTT.

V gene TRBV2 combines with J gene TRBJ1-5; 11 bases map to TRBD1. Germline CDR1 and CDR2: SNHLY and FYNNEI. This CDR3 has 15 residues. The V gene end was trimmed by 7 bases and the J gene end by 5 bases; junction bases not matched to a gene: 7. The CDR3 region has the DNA TGTGCCAGCATGCCGGGACAGGGGGTTTATCAGCCCCAGCATTTT. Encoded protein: CASMPGQGVYQPQHF.

CDR3 loop: CASSRSGASQETQYF. As DNA, the CDR3 is TGTGCCAGCAGTCGCTCCGGGGCGAGCCAAGAGACCCAGTACTTC. The chain joins TRBV27 to TRBJ2-5, with D perhaps being TRBD1 or TRBD2 (5 bases each). The V and J ends lost 5 bases and 1 base respectively, with 14 bases between them. CDR1 and CDR2 from the germline V gene are MNHEY and SMNVEV (reference sequence). The CDR3 runs 15 residues.